These T cell receptor beta chains were read from a single sample in a study of T cell responses to AZD1222 COVID-19 vaccine. The protocol was immunoSEQ multiplex PCR, while the TCRdb copy is restricted to in-frame clones and leaves out a portion. The sample includes approximately 100,000 clones, around 93% of them seen just once. The material sequenced was peripheral blood, taken on day 0 of AZD1222 vaccination. The receptors derive from an adult in good health. The CDR3 runs from the conserved cysteine through the conserved F or W. Each record gives: clone size, V gene, D gene, J gene, CDR3 protein, CDR3 DNA. D genes are given only for firm matches. Size tells how often a clone was seen (once, few, many) or the class of an expanded clone, and some rows leave it out.

abundance: NA; v_gene: TRBV2; d_gene: NA; j_gene: TRBJ2-5; CDR3aa: CASSAGFQETQYF; CDR3nt: TGTGCCAGCAGTGCAGGTTTCCAAGAGACCCAGTACTTC
abundance: NA; v_gene: TRBV7-2; d_gene: NA; j_gene: TRBJ1-3; CDR3aa: CASSPGTSGNTIYF; CDR3nt: TGTGCCAGCAGCCCCGGGACTTCTGGAAACACCATATATTTT
abundance: NA; v_gene: TRBV29-1; d_gene: TRBD1; j_gene: TRBJ1-2; CDR3aa: CSVGTGRHYGYTF; CDR3nt: TGCAGCGTTGGGACAGGGCGTCACTATGGCTACACCTTC
abundance: NA; v_gene: TRBV11-3; d_gene: NA; j_gene: TRBJ2-2; CDR3aa: CASSYRGLRDTGELFF; CDR3nt: TGTGCCAGCAGCTACCGCGGATTGAGAGACACCGGGGAGCTGTTTTTT
abundance: NA; v_gene: TRBV7-6; d_gene: TRBD1; j_gene: TRBJ1-4; CDR3aa: CASSLASGQGDEKLFF; CDR3nt: TGTGCCAGCAGCTTAGCGTCGGGACAGGGGGACGAAAAACTGTTTTTT
abundance: NA; v_gene: TRBV25-1; d_gene: NA; j_gene: TRBJ2-3; CDR3aa: CASSGHSTQYF; CDR3nt: TGTGCCAGCAGTGGACACTCTACGCAGTATTTT
abundance: NA; v_gene: TRBV2; d_gene: NA; j_gene: TRBJ1-6; CDR3aa: CASRGSGYYNSPLHF; CDR3nt: TGTGCCAGCAGGGGCTCGGGCTATTATAATTCACCCCTCCACTTT
abundance: NA; v_gene: TRBV2; d_gene: NA; j_gene: TRBJ1-1; CDR3aa: CASSHTDFSFRYAEAFF; CDR3nt: TGTGCCAGCAGTCATACCGATTTCAGCTTTCGTTACGCTGAAGCTTTCTTT
abundance: NA; v_gene: TRBV27; d_gene: TRBD2; j_gene: TRBJ2-5; CDR3aa: CASSQTSGRAGETQYF; CDR3nt: TGTGCCAGCAGTCAGACTAGCGGGAGGGCCGGTGAGACCCAGTACTTC
abundance: NA; v_gene: TRBV4-1; d_gene: NA; j_gene: TRBJ1-2; CDR3aa: CASSQDTKRGYTF; CDR3nt: TGCGCCAGCAGCCAAGATACGAAACGGGGCTACACCTTC
abundance: NA; v_gene: TRBV30; d_gene: NA; j_gene: TRBJ2-1; CDR3aa: CAWGLYSNEQFF; CDR3nt: TGTGCCTGGGGACTTTATAGTAATGAGCAGTTCTTC
abundance: NA; v_gene: TRBV18; d_gene: NA; j_gene: TRBJ1-4; CDR3aa: CASSPPGISEKLFF; CDR3nt: TGTGCCAGCTCACCACCGGGGATCAGTGAAAAACTGTTTTTT
abundance: NA; v_gene: TRBV2; d_gene: NA; j_gene: TRBJ1-5; CDR3aa: CASSTSRLDQPQHF; CDR3nt: NA
abundance: NA; v_gene: TRBV4-1; d_gene: TRBD1; j_gene: TRBJ1-6; CDR3aa: CASSQEQRQGFSPLHF; CDR3nt: TGCGCCAGCAGCCAAGAGCAGAGACAGGGGTTTTCACCCCTCCACTTT
abundance: NA; v_gene: TRBV28; d_gene: NA; j_gene: TRBJ1-4; CDR3aa: CASRPGLGDEKLFF; CDR3nt: TGTGCCAGCAGGCCCGGTTTAGGTGATGAAAAACTGTTTTTT
abundance: once; v_gene: TRBV5-8; d_gene: TRBD1; j_gene: TRBJ2-7; CDR3aa: CASSLASGQGGYEQYF; CDR3nt: TGTGCCAGCAGCTTGGCCTCGGGACAGGGAGGTTACGAGCAGTACTTC
abundance: once; v_gene: TRBV30; d_gene: NA; j_gene: TRBJ1-1; CDR3aa: CAWSLGSNTEAFF; CDR3nt: TGTGCCTGGAGCCTGGGGTCGAACACTGAAGCTTTCTTT
abundance: NA; v_gene: TRBV5-1; d_gene: TRBD1; j_gene: TRBJ2-5; CDR3aa: CASSLEQGVRETQYF; CDR3nt: TGCGCCAGCAGCTTAGAACAGGGGGTCAGAGAGACCCAGTACTTC
abundance: NA; v_gene: TRBV5-1; d_gene: NA; j_gene: TRBJ2-7; CDR3aa: CAGSKLDRSYEQYF; CDR3nt: TGCGCCGGCAGCAAGCTCGACAGGTCCTACGAGCAGTACTTC
abundance: NA; v_gene: TRBV7-3; d_gene: NA; j_gene: TRBJ2-7; CDR3aa: CASSRGQVPSYEQYF; CDR3nt: TGTGCCAGCAGCCGAGGGCAGGTTCCGTCATACGAGCAGTACTTC
abundance: NA; v_gene: TRBV7-8; d_gene: NA; j_gene: TRBJ1-3; CDR3aa: CASSQQTVEAGNTIYF; CDR3nt: TGTGCCAGCAGCCAGCAAACCGTAGAGGCTGGAAACACCATATATTTT
abundance: NA; v_gene: TRBV2; d_gene: TRBD2; j_gene: TRBJ2-5; CDR3aa: CASSEAWEGQETQYF; CDR3nt: TGTGCCAGCAGTGAAGCCTGGGAGGGCCAAGAGACCCAGTACTTC
abundance: NA; v_gene: TRBV29-1; d_gene: TRBD1; j_gene: TRBJ2-1; CDR3aa: CSVQAGGSYNEQFF; CDR3nt: TGCAGCGTCCAAGCAGGGGGCTCCTACAATGAGCAGTTCTTC
abundance: NA; v_gene: TRBV3-1/TRBV3-2; d_gene: NA; j_gene: TRBJ2-7; CDR3aa: CASSQDRIRYF; CDR3nt: TGTGCCAGCAGCCAAGATCGGATTCGGTACTTC
abundance: once; v_gene: TRBV20-1; d_gene: NA; j_gene: TRBJ2-1; CDR3aa: CSASREGREQFF; CDR3nt: TGCAGTGCTAGTCGCGAAGGGAGGGAGCAGTTCTTC
abundance: NA; v_gene: TRBV15; d_gene: TRBD1; j_gene: TRBJ1-2; CDR3aa: CATSRDLTGFHGYTF; CDR3nt: TGTGCCACCAGCAGAGACCTGACAGGGTTCCATGGCTACACCTTC
abundance: NA; v_gene: TRBV5-1; d_gene: NA; j_gene: TRBJ1-1; CDR3aa: CASSLARSANTEAFF; CDR3nt: TGCGCCAGCAGCTTGGCACGGAGTGCAAACACTGAAGCTTTCTTT
abundance: NA; v_gene: TRBV6-2/TRBV6-3; d_gene: NA; j_gene: TRBJ1-5; CDR3aa: CASSYSTGGSQPQHF; CDR3nt: TGTGCCAGCAGTTACTCGACAGGAGGTAGTCAGCCCCAGCATTTT
abundance: NA; v_gene: TRBV7-3; d_gene: NA; j_gene: TRBJ2-3; CDR3aa: CASSPLGLTDTQYF; CDR3nt: TGTGCCAGCAGCCCTCTCGGACTCACAGATACGCAGTATTTT
abundance: once; v_gene: TRBV28; d_gene: TRBD2; j_gene: TRBJ2-7; CDR3aa: CASSYQRGSSYEQYF; CDR3nt: TGTGCCAGCAGTTATCAGCGGGGGAGCTCCTACGAGCAGTACTTC
abundance: NA; v_gene: TRBV6-6; d_gene: NA; j_gene: TRBJ1-1; CDR3aa: CASSYEDPRTEAFF; CDR3nt: TGTGCCAGCAGTTACGAGGACCCGAGGACTGAAGCTTTCTTT
abundance: NA; v_gene: TRBV28; d_gene: TRBD1; j_gene: TRBJ1-2; CDR3aa: CASSRRQGAYGYTF; CDR3nt: TGTGCCAGCAGTCGAAGACAGGGGGCCTATGGCTACACCTTC
abundance: NA; v_gene: TRBV2; d_gene: NA; j_gene: TRBJ2-3; CDR3aa: CASSGERGTDTQYF; CDR3nt: TGTGCCAGCAGTGGAGAGCGAGGCACAGATACGCAGTATTTT
abundance: NA; v_gene: TRBV5-1; d_gene: NA; j_gene: TRBJ2-3; CDR3aa: CASSFNRLTDTQYF; CDR3nt: TGCGCCAGCAGCTTCAACCGACTTACAGATACGCAGTATTTT
abundance: NA; v_gene: TRBV19; d_gene: NA; j_gene: TRBJ2-4; CDR3aa: CASSIVDRGDKNIQYF; CDR3nt: TGTGCCAGTAGTATCGTTGACCGAGGGGACAAAAACATTCAGTACTTC
abundance: few; v_gene: TRBV3-1/TRBV3-2; d_gene: NA; j_gene: TRBJ1-3; CDR3aa: CASSQDRGNTIYF; CDR3nt: TGTGCCAGCAGCCAAGATCGGGGAAACACCATATATTTT
abundance: NA; v_gene: TRBV21-1; d_gene: NA; j_gene: TRBJ1-1; CDR3aa: CASSKAGGVNTEAFF; CDR3nt: TGTGCCAGCAGCAAAGCGGGGGGGGTGAACACTGAAGCTTTCTTT
abundance: NA; v_gene: TRBV2; d_gene: NA; j_gene: TRBJ1-1; CDR3aa: CASLLSGNTEAFF; CDR3nt: TGTGCCAGCCTTCTTTCGGGGAACACTGAAGCTTTCTTT